This T cell receptor (beta chain) was identified in a study of T cell changes during pregnancy in multiple sclerosis. Trimming left V 0 bases short and J 6 bases short, with 20 bases between. The CDR3 has 17 residues. The germline V gene encodes CDR1 SGHDN and CDR2 FVKESK. Some clones are missing from TCRdb's copy, which holds only in-frame ones; the method was immunoSEQ multiplex PCR. Among tens of thousands of clones listed, 75% to 95% were seen once. This TCR derives from a female donor in good health, enrolled as a control in a pregnancy study. The specimen was peripheral blood, collected after pregnancy. This chain uses TRBV14 with TRBJ1-1; D may be TRBD1 (5 bases). The CDR3: CASSQDSSRALGAEAFF. CDR3 in DNA: TGTGCCAGCAGCCAAGATTCCAGCAGGGCCCTGGGTGCTGAAGCTTTCTTT.